The present TCR beta chain was sequenced within a study of beta chain features in type 1 diabetes. The investigators reverse transcribed all of the isolated RNA, so they sequenced expressed TCRB transcripts. Data came from immunoSEQ multiplex PCR; TCRdb stores just in-frame clones and leaves some out. The sample holds just over 600,000 clones, less than 20% seen once. The CDR3 consists of 15 residues. The germline V and J ends were trimmed by 8 bases and 2 bases, with 18 bases remaining between them. CDR1 and CDR2 from the germline V gene are ENHRY and SYGVKD. The chain carries TRBV10-3 and TRBJ1-2; D call uncertain. The receptor comes from a man between 18 and 35 years old in good health. The sample consisted of naive CD4+ T cells from blood. Here the CDR3 DNA reads TGTGCCATCCGTGGGGAGTTACGGGGAAACTATGGCTACACCTTC. Encoded protein: CAIRGELRGNYGYTF.